The 18 T cell receptor beta chains listed next were all sequenced from one sample in a study of shared clonotypes between healthy human individuals. Positive CCR7 selection of CD45RO-negative cells yielded the naive CD8 cells, and terminally differentiated effector memory CD45RA+ cells were excluded. Sequencing used immunoSEQ multiplex PCR; TCRdb keeps in-frame clones, though not all of them. The sample has approximately 2,000,000 clones, around 93% seen once. Sequenced sample: naive CD8+ T cells from PBMCs. These receptors were collected from a man younger than 30 in good health. Some clones in this sample may be carry-over from other donors' samples.

In DNA form, the CDR3 reads TGCGCCAGCAGCTTGAATCCCCCCCGGGCCCCCTCCTACGAGCAGTACTTC. Its translation is CASSLNPPRAPSYEQYF. This chain connects TRBV5-1 to TRBJ2-7, with unresolved D. Trimming removed 1 base at V and 0 bases at J, with 17 bases between. There are 17 residues in the CDR3. Per the germline V gene, CDR1 is SGHRS and CDR2 is YFSETQ.

J is TRBJ2-7 and V is TRBV27; D is uncertain. Trimming took 6 bases from V and 0 from J, leaving 15 bases between them. This CDR3 spans 15 amino acids. The germline V gene encodes CDR1 MNHEY and CDR2 SMNVEV (reference sequence). CDR3 sequence: CASSKYGSISYEQYF. The CDR3 DNA sequence: TGTGCCAGCAGCAAGTACGGGTCGATCTCCTACGAGCAGTACTTC.

The chain links TRBV19 to TRBJ1-1, with 11 bases identical to TRBD1. The germline gives CDR1 LNHDA, CDR2 SQIVND (reference sequence). The CDR3 loop spans 13 amino acids. Unmatched junction bases numbered 10, after V lost 8 bases and J lost 11 bases. This chain's CDR3 is CASWTGGPDGAFF. The CDR3 nucleotides read TGTGCCAGTTGGACAGGGGGCCCTGATGGTGCTTTCTTT.

V is TRBV15 and J is TRBJ1-5; 7 positions agree with TRBD1. The V gene end was trimmed by 3 bases and the J gene end by 0 bases; junction bases not matched to a gene: 2. This CDR3 contains 15 residues. Germline V gives CDR1 LNHNV, CDR2 YYDKDF (reference sequence). CDR3 sequence reads: CATSSRQGSNQPQHF. The CDR3 region has the DNA TGTGCCACCAGCAGCAGACAGGGTAGCAATCAGCCCCAGCATTTT.

The CDR3 sequence is CASSEREYTSTDTQYF. In DNA, the CDR3 is TGTGCCAGCAGTGAAAGGGAGTATACTAGCACAGATACGCAGTATTTT. V usage is TRBV6-1 and J usage is TRBJ2-3; TRBD2 is a possible D gene (5 bases). CDR3 length: 16 amino acids. V was cut by 2 bases and J by 0 bases, with 12 bases left in between. Looked up from germline, CDR1 is MNHNS and CDR2 is SASEGT.

The V call is TRBV6-1, the J call TRBJ2-7; 12 positions match TRBD2. CDR1 is MNHNS, CDR2 SASEGT, per germline. With V trimmed by 2 bases and J by 0 bases, 8 bases remained unmatched. The CDR3 length is 18 residues. CDR3 loop: CASSERPATSGSSYEQYF. CDR3 sequence (DNA): TGTGCCAGCAGTGAACGCCCCGCGACTAGCGGGAGCTCCTACGAGCAGTACTTC.

This rearrangement joins TRBV29-1 to TRBJ2-1; 14 positions match TRBD2. Germline trimming cut 5 bases from V and 3 bases from J; bases unmatched to any gene: 9. The CDR3 loop spans 17 amino acids. Germline V gene data show CDR1 as SQVTM and CDR2 as ANQGSEA. The CDR3 region has the DNA TGCAGCGTTTCGGGGACTAGCGGGAGCCTTCACTACAATGAGCAGTTCTTC. Residues: CSVSGTSGSLHYNEQFF.

The rearrangement uses TRBV7-8 and TRBJ2-6; D perhaps matches TRBD1 (5 bases). There are 22 residues in the CDR3. V was pared by 5 bases and J by 1 base, with 30 bases between. CDR1 is SGHVS, CDR2 FQNEAQ, per germline. The CDR3 here is CASSRQQSSDIGWASGANVLTF. The CDR3 coding sequence is TGTGCCAGCAGCCGCCAGCAATCCTCGGACATCGGGTGGGCATCTGGGGCCAACGTCCTGACTTTC.

The genes are TRBV7-9 and TRBJ2-7; TRBD1 matches 7 bases. After removal of 5 bases from V and 4 bases from J, the junction contained 2 bases not matched to a gene. Germline CDR1 SEHNR, CDR2 FQNEAQ (reference sequence). The CDR3 is 12 amino acids. CDR3 in amino acids: CASSGDRYEQYF. The CDR3 nucleotides are TGTGCCAGCAGCGGGGACAGATACGAGCAGTACTTC.

CDR3 amino acids: CASLVAPGHLYF. The CDR3 DNA reads as TGTGCCAGCCTAGTTGCCCCGGGACACCTCTACTTC. The chain uses TRBV27 and TRBJ2-7; a weak D match, TRBD1 (6 bases). The CDR3 covers 12 residues. The germline gives CDR1 MNHEY, CDR2 SMNVEV (reference sequence). The ends were cut back, 8 bases at V and 13 bases at J, with 21 bases in the middle.

This rearrangement joins TRBV7-9 to TRBJ2-7, with 13 bases aligning to TRBD2. J lost 6 bases, V lost 5 bases, and 7 bases had no gene match. This CDR3 is 15 amino acids long. CDR1 is SEHNR and CDR2 is FQNEAQ in the germline V gene (reference sequence). The CDR3 spells CASSARLAGGPEQYF. The CDR3 DNA reads as TGTGCCAGCAGCGCCCGACTAGCGGGGGGCCCCGAGCAGTACTTC.

The V gene is TRBV28, the J gene TRBJ2-3, with D possibly being TRBD1 or TRBD2 (5 bases each). Per germline, CDR1 MDHEN and CDR2 SYDVKM. V lost 1 base, J lost 9 bases, and 8 bases lay in between. CDR3 length: 12 amino acids. CDR3 sequence reads: CASSLSGPTQYF. DNA for the CDR3: TGTGCCAGCAGTTTATCGGGACCCACGCAGTATTTT.

The rearrangement joins TRBV4-3 to TRBJ1-1; D is unclear. The CDR3 consists of 15 residues. Germline V gene data show CDR1 as LGHNA and CDR2 as YSLEER. The V end lost 4 bases, the J end lost 0 bases, and 12 bases lay between the germline ends. The CDR3 nucleotides read TGCGCCAGCAGCCGTTTCTCCGCTATGAACACTGAAGCTTTCTTT. This codes for CASSRFSAMNTEAFF.

V usage is TRBV27 and J usage is TRBJ2-3; 10 bases match TRBD2. The germline V gene encodes CDR1 MNHEY and CDR2 SMNVEV (reference sequence). The junction had 6 bases not matched to a gene; V was cut back by 2 bases and J by 4 bases. The CDR3 totals 16 residues. Here the CDR3 DNA reads TGTGCCAGCAGTTTACTAGCGGGAGCTCTACCAGATACGCAGTATTTT. Translating gives CASSLLAGALPDTQYF.

This clone was observed once. This sequence joins TRBV5-8 and TRBJ2-7; TRBD2 matches at 7 bases. CDR1 is SGHTS and CDR2 is YDEGEE in the germline V gene. The J segment lost 0 bases and the V segment lost 2 bases, leaving 8 bases of the junction unmatched. This CDR3 is built from 16 residues. The CDR3 reads CASSLEGRALSYEQYF. CDR3 sequence (DNA): TGTGCCAGCAGCTTAGAAGGGAGGGCTCTCTCCTACGAGCAGTACTTC.

Remarks on this clone: Other DNA sequences in this sample translate to the same CDR3. The rearrangement joins TRBV27 to TRBJ2-7; a possible D gene is TRBD2 (5 bases). The CDR3 has 14 residues. V dropped 3 bases and J dropped 3 bases, with 12 bases sitting between them. The germline CDR1 and CDR2 sequences are MNHEY and SMNVEV (reference sequence). CDR3 sequence (DNA): TGTGCCAGCAGTTTCAGCGGAGTAAGCTACGAGCAGTACTTC. It codes for CASSFSGVSYEQYF.

The rearrangement links TRBV11-2 to TRBJ2-3; 9 positions match TRBD2. The CDR3 contains 16 residues. J lost 5 bases, V lost 3 bases, and 9 bases had no gene match. Germline loops: CDR1 SGHAT, CDR2 FQNNGV. The CDR3 bases are TGTGCCAGCAGCTTCTGGCGGGAGGGCCGGTTAGATACGCAGTATTTT. Translating it yields CASSFWREGRLDTQYF.

This sequence joins TRBV27 and TRBJ1-5; D unclear. Deletions cut 4 bases from V and 5 bases from J, with 9 bases between. Germline CDR1 reads MNHEY; CDR2 reads SMNVEV (reference sequence). The CDR3 is made up of 13 amino acids. The DNA for the CDR3 is TGTGCCAGCAGTTACCGGGCGGATCAGCCCCAGCATTTT. Amino acid sequence: CASSYRADQPQHF.